These T cell receptor beta chains were read from a single sample in a study of blood T cell repertoires in COVID-19. Repertoires were generated with immunoSEQ multiplex PCR, while TCRdb's copy carries only in-frame clones and drops some. The sample lists more than 300,000 clones, 89% occurring once. The sequenced sample was peripheral blood. Receptor source: a man aged 18 to 30 who had recovered from COVID-19. The CDR3 runs from the conserved cysteine through the conserved F or W. A D gene is named only where the DNA matches it firmly. Only part of the rows carry a size: once, few, many, or a class if the clone is expanded.

cdr3_length: 13
j_call: TRBJ1-6
clone_size: once
v_call: TRBV6-5
d_call: NA
cdr3_aa: CASSNGGGLTLHF
cdr3_nt: TGTGCCAGCAGTAACGGGGGGGGGTTGACCCTCCACTTT

cdr3_length: 14
j_call: TRBJ2-7
clone_size: NA
v_call: TRBV5-8
d_call: NA
cdr3_aa: CASSFFGGPYEQYF
cdr3_nt: TGTGCCAGCAGCTTTTTCGGGGGACCCTACGAGCAGTACTTC

cdr3_length: 13
j_call: TRBJ2-7
clone_size: few
v_call: TRBV27
d_call: NA
cdr3_aa: CASSPTSRNEQYF
cdr3_nt: TGTGCCAGCAGTCCTACTAGCCGAAACGAGCAGTACTTC

cdr3_length: 14
j_call: TRBJ2-1
clone_size: NA
v_call: TRBV6-6
d_call: TRBD1
cdr3_aa: CASTRQGNYNEQFF
cdr3_nt: TGTGCCAGCACCAGACAGGGGAATTACAATGAGCAGTTCTTC

cdr3_length: 14
j_call: TRBJ2-1
clone_size: NA
v_call: TRBV5-5
d_call: NA
cdr3_aa: CASSGTGGRDEQFF
cdr3_nt: TGTGCCAGCAGCGGCACTGGGGGGAGAGATGAGCAGTTCTTC

cdr3_length: 12
j_call: TRBJ2-3
clone_size: NA
v_call: TRBV12-3/TRBV12-4
d_call: NA
cdr3_aa: CAGGRGPDTQYF
cdr3_nt: TGTGCTGGAGGGCGGGGCCCAGATACGCAGTATTTT

cdr3_length: 16
j_call: TRBJ2-5
clone_size: NA
v_call: TRBV3-1/TRBV3-2
d_call: NA
cdr3_aa: CASSQDWVQREETQYF
cdr3_nt: TGTGCCAGCAGCCAAGATTGGGTCCAGCGGGAAGAGACCCAGTACTTC

cdr3_length: 15
j_call: TRBJ1-4
clone_size: once
v_call: TRBV10-1
d_call: NA
cdr3_aa: CASSELQGSREKLFF
cdr3_nt: TGCGCCAGCAGTGAGCTACAGGGATCTCGAGAAAAACTGTTTTTT

cdr3_length: 13
j_call: TRBJ2-1
clone_size: NA
v_call: TRBV11-3
d_call: NA
cdr3_aa: CASSLTDYNEQFF
cdr3_nt: TGTGCCAGCAGCCTTACAGACTACAATGAGCAGTTCTTC

cdr3_length: 13
j_call: TRBJ1-1
clone_size: NA
v_call: TRBV6-5
d_call: NA
cdr3_aa: CATQQGLNTEAFF
cdr3_nt: TGTGCCACTCAACAGGGACTGAACACTGAAGCTTTCTTT

cdr3_length: 17
j_call: TRBJ2-1
clone_size: NA
v_call: TRBV10-3
d_call: TRBD2
cdr3_aa: CAISEIPGLAGPNEQFF
cdr3_nt: TGTGCCATCAGTGAGATTCCCGGACTAGCGGGTCCGAATGAGCAGTTCTTC

cdr3_length: 14
j_call: TRBJ2-7
clone_size: NA
v_call: TRBV6-2/TRBV6-3
d_call: TRBD1
cdr3_aa: CASSRTGGSHEQYF
cdr3_nt: TGTGCCAGCAGTCGGACAGGGGGGTCCCACGAGCAGTACTTC

cdr3_length: 16
j_call: TRBJ2-1
clone_size: NA
v_call: TRBV10-1
d_call: NA
cdr3_aa: CASSFRREPFYNEQFF
cdr3_nt: TGCGCCAGCAGTTTTAGACGGGAACCTTTTTACAATGAGCAGTTCTTC

cdr3_length: 17
j_call: TRBJ2-5
clone_size: NA
v_call: TRBV29-1
d_call: NA
cdr3_aa: CSVEDRAGLSPHETQYF
cdr3_nt: TGCAGCGTTGAAGATCGTGCGGGGCTAAGCCCCCATGAGACCCAGTACTTC

cdr3_length: 13
j_call: TRBJ2-3
clone_size: NA
v_call: TRBV7-2
d_call: NA
cdr3_aa: CASSPMRTDTQYF
cdr3_nt: TGTGCCAGCAGCCCAATGAGGACAGATACGCAGTATTTT

cdr3_length: 12
j_call: TRBJ1-1
clone_size: NA
v_call: TRBV2
d_call: NA
cdr3_aa: CASSDGRGKAFF
cdr3_nt: TGTGCCAGCAGTGATGGTAGGGGAAAAGCTTTCTTT

cdr3_length: 14
j_call: TRBJ1-2
clone_size: NA
v_call: TRBV2
d_call: NA
cdr3_aa: CASNVEVRVDGYTF
cdr3_nt: TGTGCCAGCAATGTTGAGGTCAGGGTAGATGGCTACACCTTC

cdr3_length: 15
j_call: TRBJ2-1
clone_size: NA
v_call: TRBV5-1
d_call: TRBD1
cdr3_aa: CASSSTGQENNEQFF
cdr3_nt: TGCGCCAGCAGCTCAACGGGACAGGAAAACAATGAGCAGTTCTTC

cdr3_length: 15
j_call: TRBJ2-1
clone_size: NA
v_call: TRBV7-2
d_call: TRBD2
cdr3_aa: CASSLETSGGREQFF
cdr3_nt: TGTGCCAGCAGCTTGGAGACTAGCGGGGGGAGGGAGCAGTTCTTC

cdr3_length: 16
j_call: TRBJ1-5
clone_size: NA
v_call: TRBV19
d_call: TRBD1
cdr3_aa: CASSRVDRAVDQPQHF
cdr3_nt: TGTGCCAGTAGTAGAGTCGACAGGGCGGTCGATCAGCCCCAGCATTTT

cdr3_length: 15
j_call: TRBJ2-1
clone_size: NA
v_call: TRBV2
d_call: TRBD1
cdr3_aa: CASRETGFFDNEQFF
cdr3_nt: TGTGCCAGCAGGGAGACAGGGTTCTTCGACAATGAGCAGTTCTTC

cdr3_length: 14
j_call: TRBJ1-6
clone_size: once
v_call: TRBV2
d_call: NA
cdr3_aa: CASRGTPYNSPLHF
cdr3_nt: TGTGCCAGCAGGGGGACACCCTATAATTCACCCCTCCACTTT

cdr3_length: 11
j_call: TRBJ2-1
clone_size: NA
v_call: TRBV6-5
d_call: TRBD1
cdr3_aa: CATGQYNEQFF
cdr3_nt: TGTGCCACGGGACAGTACAATGAGCAGTTCTTC

cdr3_length: 14
j_call: TRBJ1-6
clone_size: once
v_call: TRBV3-1/TRBV3-2
d_call: TRBD1
cdr3_aa: CASSRTGRNSPLHF
cdr3_nt: TGTGCCAGCAGCCGGACAGGGCGTAATTCACCCCTCCACTTT

cdr3_length: 16
j_call: TRBJ2-1
clone_size: NA
v_call: TRBV27
d_call: NA
cdr3_aa: CASRPQALSSYNEQFF
cdr3_nt: TGTGCCAGCAGGCCACAGGCCCTAAGCTCCTACAATGAGCAGTTCTTC

cdr3_length: 14
j_call: TRBJ2-7
clone_size: NA
v_call: TRBV19
d_call: TRBD1
cdr3_aa: CASSIGDRGNEQYF
cdr3_nt: TGTGCCAGTAGTATAGGGGACAGGGGGAACGAGCAGTACTTC

cdr3_length: 18
j_call: TRBJ1-2
clone_size: NA
v_call: TRBV4-1
d_call: TRBD1
cdr3_aa: CASSPLFFRQGEDYGYTF
cdr3_nt: TGCGCCAGCAGCCCCCTGTTTTTTAGACAGGGAGAGGACTATGGCTACACCTTC

cdr3_length: 14
j_call: TRBJ2-2
clone_size: NA
v_call: TRBV3-1/TRBV3-2
d_call: TRBD2
cdr3_aa: CASSRGGNTGELFF
cdr3_nt: TGTGCCAGCAGCCGCGGGGGTAACACCGGGGAGCTGTTTTTT

cdr3_length: 18
j_call: TRBJ2-1
clone_size: NA
v_call: TRBV11-3
d_call: TRBD2
cdr3_aa: CASSSSPSGGSSYNEQFF
cdr3_nt: TGTGCCAGCAGTAGTTCCCCTAGCGGGGGGAGCTCCTACAATGAGCAGTTCTTC

cdr3_length: 17
j_call: TRBJ1-4
clone_size: NA
v_call: TRBV5-1
d_call: TRBD1
cdr3_aa: CASSLGTGTSANEKLFF
cdr3_nt: TGCGCCAGCAGCTTGGGGACAGGGACGTCCGCTAATGAAAAACTGTTTTTT

cdr3_length: 14
j_call: TRBJ1-6
clone_size: NA
v_call: TRBV7-9
d_call: TRBD1
cdr3_aa: CASSLMSGGSPLHF
cdr3_nt: TGTGCCAGCAGCTTAATGTCAGGGGGATCACCCCTCCACTTT

cdr3_length: 17
j_call: TRBJ2-1
clone_size: once
v_call: TRBV6-4
d_call: NA
cdr3_aa: CASSDSGSMSSYNEQFF
cdr3_nt: TGTGCCAGCAGTGACTCGGGCTCCATGAGCTCCTACAATGAGCAGTTCTTC

cdr3_length: 16
j_call: TRBJ2-7
clone_size: NA
v_call: TRBV4-1
d_call: NA
cdr3_aa: CASSPRGDKGTYEQYF
cdr3_nt: TGCGCCAGCAGCCCCCGTGGGGACAAGGGGACCTACGAGCAGTACTTC

cdr3_length: 12
j_call: TRBJ2-3
clone_size: NA
v_call: TRBV7-9
d_call: NA
cdr3_aa: CASSSLFLTQYF
cdr3_nt: TGTGCCAGCAGCAGCTTATTTCTTACGCAGTATTTT

cdr3_length: 15
j_call: TRBJ1-4
clone_size: NA
v_call: TRBV7-2
d_call: NA
cdr3_aa: CASSLQAGLNEKLFF
cdr3_nt: TGTGCCAGCAGCTTACAGGCAGGTCTCAATGAAAAACTGTTTTTT

cdr3_length: 15
j_call: TRBJ2-5
clone_size: NA
v_call: TRBV14
d_call: NA
cdr3_aa: CASSQDPGSVETQYF
cdr3_nt: TGTGCCAGCAGCCAAGATCCAGGCTCAGTGGAGACCCAGTACTTC

cdr3_length: 15
j_call: TRBJ1-5
clone_size: NA
v_call: TRBV6-5
d_call: NA
cdr3_aa: CASSSPSDSSQPQHF
cdr3_nt: TGTGCCAGCAGTTCCCCCTCCGACAGTAGTCAGCCCCAGCATTTT

cdr3_length: 15
j_call: TRBJ2-3
clone_size: once
v_call: TRBV29-1
d_call: NA
cdr3_aa: CSVEDFTVGADTQYF
cdr3_nt: TGCAGCGTTGAAGATTTCACGGTCGGGGCAGATACGCAGTATTTT

cdr3_length: 14
j_call: TRBJ1-4
clone_size: NA
v_call: TRBV14
d_call: NA
cdr3_aa: CASSHTSLNEKLFF
cdr3_nt: TGTGCCAGCAGCCATACCAGTTTGAATGAAAAACTGTTTTTT

cdr3_length: 14
j_call: TRBJ2-7
clone_size: NA
v_call: TRBV5-6
d_call: NA
cdr3_aa: CASSLGLVRGEQYF
cdr3_nt: TGTGCCAGCAGCTTGGGACTAGTTAGAGGCGAGCAGTACTTC

cdr3_length: 13
j_call: TRBJ2-3
clone_size: NA
v_call: TRBV19
d_call: TRBD2
cdr3_aa: CASSRGLADTQYF
cdr3_nt: TGTGCCAGTAGTCGGGGACTAGCGGATACGCAGTATTTT

cdr3_length: 15
j_call: TRBJ2-5
clone_size: NA
v_call: TRBV7-9
d_call: TRBD1
cdr3_aa: CASSTGTGGEETQYF
cdr3_nt: TGTGCCAGCAGCACGGGGACAGGGGGTGAAGAGACCCAGTACTTC

cdr3_length: 15
j_call: TRBJ1-2
clone_size: NA
v_call: TRBV7-9
d_call: TRBD1
cdr3_aa: CASSYTGQGNYGYTF
cdr3_nt: TGTGCCAGCAGCTATACTGGACAGGGGAACTATGGCTACACCTTC

cdr3_length: 14
j_call: TRBJ2-7
clone_size: once
v_call: TRBV6-4
d_call: TRBD2
cdr3_aa: CASSELAGYYEQYF
cdr3_nt: TGTGCCAGCAGTGAACTAGCGGGATACTACGAGCAGTACTTC

cdr3_length: 12
j_call: TRBJ2-1
clone_size: NA
v_call: TRBV19
d_call: NA
cdr3_aa: CASSRGDNEQFF
cdr3_nt: TGTGCCAGTAGTAGAGGAGACAATGAGCAGTTCTTC

cdr3_length: 14
j_call: TRBJ1-4
clone_size: NA
v_call: TRBV25-1
d_call: TRBD1
cdr3_aa: CASSDDRGGQKLFF
cdr3_nt: TGTGCCAGCAGTGATGACAGGGGAGGGCAAAAACTGTTTTTT